This record covers a single T cell receptor beta chain. No antigen is known for it. Germline CDR1 and CDR2: LGHNA and YNFKEQ. V was cut by 4 bases and J by 4 bases, with 18 bases left in between. The CDR3 loop spans 16 amino acids. TCRdb called the 5' RACE reads again in MiXCR, with one record for every CDR3 protein. The data show about 70,000 distinct CDR3 sequences, with approximately 5% seen just once and about 2% held by the top ten. These data are taken from a study of neurological immune-mediated disorders. Study background: The disease course was relapsing-remitting in roughly 31 and secondary progressive in about 9% of the roughly 34 multiple sclerosis patients.

Overall study results and limits: Phylogenetic grouping put 18 of 34 multiple sclerosis patients' repertoires into one related-CDR3 cluster, a possible signature. Multiple sclerosis patients had less TCR clonal expansion than even healthy controls, unlike HTLV-1-associated myelopathy. Across subjects, no CDR3 amino acid sequence appeared in expanded clones of more than one subject, a finding that suggested private repertoires in all groups.

This rearrangement joins TRBV4-2 to TRBJ2-3, with TRBD1 as a possible D gene (6 bases). The sequencing input was PBMCs. This sequence originates from a woman in her 70s with multiple sclerosis. The CDR3, as DNA: TGTGCCAGCAGCCCCCACGACAGGACCGCCTCAGATACGCAGTATTTT. Its translation is CASSPHDRTASDTQYF.